This T cell receptor beta chain is from a study of blood T cell repertoires in COVID-19. This table comes from immunoSEQ multiplex PCR, and its TCRdb copy is limited to in-frame clones, with some not included. The sample lists over 50,000 clones, about 85% occurring once. V shed 6 bases and J 5 bases; nucleotides not matched to a gene: 18. CDR3 length: 19 amino acids. Germline V gene sequence: CDR1 SGHAT, CDR2 FQNNGV. The rearrangement links TRBV11-2 to TRBJ2-1; 11 nucleotides agree with TRBD2. Sequencing was done on a sample of peripheral blood. The sequence was obtained from a human donor in a cohort sampled during active COVID-19. CDR3 region: CASSQPTSGTDYPNNEQFF. The CDR3 DNA is TGTGCCAGCAGTCAACCGACTAGCGGGACGGATTATCCAAACAATGAGCAGTTCTTC.